The rows below give T cell receptor beta chains drawn from one sample of a study of tumor-infiltrating lymphocytes in localized non-small cell lung cancer. Profiled with immunoSEQ multiplex PCR; TCRdb holds only in-frame clones, not every one. The profile shows approximately 6,200 clones, roughly 71% of them singletons. The specimen sequenced was lung tumor tissue. Receptor source: a human donor with non-small cell lung cancer. Both conserved end residues are part of each CDR3. D genes are given only for firm matches. Not every row has a clone size; where given, it reads once, few, many or a size class.

>14|TRBJ1-2|TRBV28|-|-
CASSLEKGPYGYTF
TGTGCCAGCAGTTTAGAGAAGGGCCCTTACGGCTACACCTTC
>12|TRBJ1-2|TRBV7-2|TRBD1|-
CASSGGPRGLTF
TGTGCCAGCAGCGGGGGACCGAGGGGGCTCACCTTC
>14|TRBJ1-2|TRBV4-2|-|-
CASSQDTRTYGYTF
TGTGCCAGCAGCCAAGATACCCGGACGTACGGCTACACCTTC
>16|TRBJ1-2|TRBV4-1|-|-
CASSLQARGLNYGYTF
TGCGCCAGCAGCCTCCAAGCCCGGGGTCTCAACTATGGCTACACCTTC
>14|TRBJ2-1|TRBV29-1|TRBD1|-
CSVPPTGPKDEQFF
TGCAGCGTGCCTCCGACAGGGCCTAAGGATGAGCAGTTCTTC
>15|TRBJ2-1|TRBV5-1|-|-
CASNPGDVSYNEQFF
TGCGCCAGCAACCCAGGGGACGTCTCCTACAATGAGCAGTTCTTC
>16|TRBJ2-1|TRBV7-9|-|-
CASSLASGRSYNEQFF
TGTGCCAGCAGCTTAGCGTCAGGGAGATCCTACAATGAGCAGTTCTTC
>20|TRBJ1-4|TRBV4-1|TRBD1|-
CASSQTRGGPRQGTEEKLFF
TGCGCCAGCAGCCAAACAAGGGGAGGCCCGAGACAGGGGACGGAAGAAAAACTGTTTTTT
>16|TRBJ2-1|TRBV7-9|-|-
CASSSGLNNPYNEQFF
TGTGCCAGCAGCTCGGGACTGAACAACCCCTACAATGAGCAGTTCTTC
>14|TRBJ2-2|TRBV7-2|TRBD2|once
CASRLAGDRGELFF
TGTGCCAGCAGACTAGCGGGAGATAGAGGGGAGCTGTTTTTT
>13|TRBJ2-3|TRBV7-9|-|-
CASSLSGTDTQYF
TGTGCCAGCAGCTTAAGCGGCACAGATACGCAGTATTTT
>16|TRBJ1-2|TRBV2|-|once
CASSRSIRQVNYGYTF
TGTGCCAGCAGTCGTTCGATCCGTCAGGTGAACTATGGCTACACCTTC